The clone carrying this T cell receptor (beta chain) was observed a single time. Its target is unknown. Germline values: CDR1 SGHTA, CDR2 FQGNSA. The CDR3 has 15 amino acids. With 4 bases clipped from V and 8 bases from J, the junction kept 10 bases outside the gene matches. Splitting of each subset's genomic DNA was done evenly across several immunoSEQ plates. The assay was immunoSEQ multiplex PCR, and TCRdb's table has in-frame clones only and misses some. The sample lists under 2.5 million clones; roughly 92% were seen once. The record originates from a study of shared clonotypes between healthy human individuals. Study-wide results and caveats: The study generally estimated greater richness for naive than memory subsets. The four-donor shared clonotypes exceeded non-shared clonotypes in generation probability, with non-shared ones scoring lower.

What was sequenced was naive CD4+ T cells from PBMCs. Specified subset: CD45RA+ positively selected. This sequence joins TRBV7-2 and TRBJ1-1, with 10 bases that match TRBD1. The receptor was derived from a man younger than 35 in good health. Some clones in this sample may be carry-over from other donors' samples. The CDR3 nucleotides are TGTGCCAGCAGCTCCGGACAGGGGGGTGCGAAGGAAGCTTTCTTT. Encoded protein: CASSSGQGGAKEAFF.